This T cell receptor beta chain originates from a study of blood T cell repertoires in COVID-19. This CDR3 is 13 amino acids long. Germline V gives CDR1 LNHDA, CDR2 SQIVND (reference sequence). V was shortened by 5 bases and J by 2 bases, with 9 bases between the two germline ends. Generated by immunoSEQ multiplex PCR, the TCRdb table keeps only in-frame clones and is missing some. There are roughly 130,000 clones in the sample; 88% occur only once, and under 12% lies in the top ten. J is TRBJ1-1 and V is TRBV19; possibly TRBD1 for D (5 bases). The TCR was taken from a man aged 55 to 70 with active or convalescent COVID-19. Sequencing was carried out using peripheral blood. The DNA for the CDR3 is TGTGCCAGTAGTGGCCGGACAAACACTGAAGCTTTCTTT. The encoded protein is CASSGRTNTEAFF.